One and the same sample provided the 14 T cell receptor beta chains below, sequenced in a study of T-cell memory formation after mild COVID-19. A single record per CDR3 protein comes from TCRdb applying MiXCR to the 5' RACE reads. Of 150,000 to 200,000 distinct CDR3 sequences listed, around 21% were seen once; the top ten hold 23%. Sequencing was carried out using PBMCs or a T cell subset sorted from them (not recorded which). These receptors were taken from an adult woman who had mild COVID-19 (a few samples of this study predate the infection). Cell type and time point are not known.

J is TRBJ2-1 and V is TRBV29-1; tentatively, D is TRBD2 (5 bases). Germline assignment: CDR1 SQVTM and CDR2 ANQGSEA. The CDR3 spans 14 residues. V was pared by 6 bases and J by 5 bases, with 17 bases between. The CDR3 nucleotides are TGCAGCGTGGTACCCAGACTAAGAGACAATGAGCAGTTCTTC. This sequence encodes CSVVPRLRDNEQFF.

The chain has TRBV20-1 and TRBJ1-2; 9 nucleotides line up with TRBD1. Germline CDR1 is DFQATT and CDR2 is SNEGSKA (reference sequence). The CDR3 runs 14 residues. V shed 3 bases, J shed 2 bases, and the junction held 4 bases outside the gene matches. In DNA form, the CDR3 reads TGCAGTGCTAGTGCGGGACAGGGCAACTATGGCTACACCTTC. Its translation is CSASAGQGNYGYTF.

The table lists this clonotype with a few counts. V and J are TRBV7-9 and TRBJ1-6; D is ambiguous. Germline CDR1 reads SEHNR; CDR2 reads FQNEAQ (reference sequence). The V and J ends lost 1 base and 0 bases respectively, with 13 bases between them. The CDR3 is 18 amino acids. CDR3 sequence: CASSLGEVLSSYNSPLHF. In DNA form, the CDR3 reads TGTGCCAGCAGCTTAGGAGAGGTCCTAAGCTCCTATAATTCACCCCTCCACTTT.

The sample holds a few counts of this clonotype. The chain joins TRBV7-9 to TRBJ2-7, with a weak D call TRBD2 (6 bases). CDR1 SEHNR and CDR2 FQNEAQ come from the germline V gene (reference sequence). V was clipped by 4 bases and J by 2 bases, with 12 bases between them. The CDR3 has 14 residues. The CDR3 loop reads CASSSPTSAYEQYF. In nucleotides, the CDR3 is TGTGCCAGCAGCTCCCCGACTAGTGCCTACGAGCAGTACTTC. The full variable domain, rest sourced from reference TRBV7-9 and TRBJ2-7, is DTGVSQNPRHKITKRGQNVTFRCDPISEHNRLYWYRQTLGQGPEFLTYFQNEAQLEKSRLLSDRFSAERPKGSFSTLEIQRTEQGDSAMYLCASSSPTSAYEQYFGPGTRLTVT.

The table lists this clonotype with many counts. The chain recombines TRBV7-2 with TRBJ1-6; 7 nucleotides align to TRBD1. The ends lost 5 bases at V and 7 bases at J; junction bases unmatched: 8. The CDR3 spans 15 residues. Germline assignment: CDR1 SGHTA and CDR2 FQGNSA. In nucleotides, the CDR3 is TGTGCCAGCAGCCCCGCCCCAGGGGGAAATTCACCCCTCCACTTT. Protein product: CASSPAPGGNSPLHF.

This clonotype showed up just once. CDR3 bases: TGTGCCAGCAGCTCAGTCCTAGGGCTAGCCGGTCTCGTGCAGTACTTC. Translating it yields CASSSVLGLAGLVQYF. The rearrangement uses TRBV7-9 and TRBJ2-7, with a possible D match to TRBD2 (5 bases). Germline lookup yields CDR1 SEHNR and CDR2 FQNEAQ (reference sequence). V was trimmed by 4 bases and J by 9 bases, leaving 25 bases between them. The CDR3 loop spans 16 amino acids.

This clonotype has only a few counts. This chain joins TRBV29-1 and TRBJ2-7; 12 nucleotides match TRBD2. CDR1 and CDR2 (germline): SQVTM, ANQGSEA. Trimming cost V 7 bases and J 3 bases; bases outside gene matches: 7. The CDR3 has 14 residues. As DNA, the CDR3 is TGCAGCGCGGTACTAGCGGGAGGTAACTACGAGCAGTACTTC. Translating it yields CSAVLAGGNYEQYF.

This clonotype was picked up a small number of times. This CDR3 reads CASSLAYLSHREEVEKLFF. In DNA, the CDR3 is TGTGCCAGCAGCTTAGCGTACCTTTCACACAGAGAAGAGGTGGAAAAACTGTTTTTT. The rearrangement uses TRBV7-9 and TRBJ1-4; D is unclear. Trimming stripped 0 bases from V and 8 bases from J, with 25 bases between. CDR1 and CDR2 from the germline V gene are SEHNR and FQNEAQ (reference sequence). The CDR3 totals 19 residues.

This clonotype was seen more than once but under ten times. V usage is TRBV7-2 and J usage is TRBJ2-5, with 16 bases lining up with TRBD2. Germline V gene sequence: CDR1 SGHTA, CDR2 FQGNSA. The CDR3 consists of 17 residues. Trimming removed 5 bases from V and 4 bases from J; junction bases left unmatched: 7. As DNA, the CDR3 is TGTGCCAGCAGCCGGGGACTAGCGGGGGGGCGTGCAGAGACCCAGTACTTC. Its translation is CASSRGLAGGRAETQYF.

This clonotype has only a few counts. The chain recombines TRBV7-9 with TRBJ1-5; D not certain. Trimming stripped 2 bases from V and 11 bases from J, with 10 bases between. The germline V gene encodes CDR1 SEHNR and CDR2 FQNEAQ (reference sequence). The CDR3 runs 12 residues. The CDR3 sequence is CASSLQSRAQHF. CDR3 coding DNA: TGTGCCAGCAGCTTACAAAGTCGGGCCCAGCATTTT.

In its sample, this clonotype was seen a few times. V gene TRBV21-1 combines with J gene TRBJ1-5; the DNA was not used to check the table's D call, TRBD1. TRBV21-1 is a known pseudogene. The CDR3 is 19 residues long. This CDR3 reads CASSNHILIRTGSDQPQHF. In DNA, the CDR3 is TGTGCCAGCAGCAATCACATCCTTATACGGACAGGGTCCGATCAGCCCCAGCATTTT.

The CDR3 DNA reads TGTGCCAGCAGCGTAGGCGGGACAGGGGGCCAAGGCTACACCTTC. Its translation: CASSVGGTGGQGYTF. This sequence joins TRBV9 and TRBJ1-2, with 12 bases fitting TRBD1. Germline lookup yields CDR1 SGDLS and CDR2 YYNGEE. CDR3 length equals 15 residues. The trim removed 0 bases at V and 8 bases at J, leaving 5 bases unmatched.

This chain connects TRBV3-1 to TRBJ2-3; no clear D. CDR1 LGHDT and CDR2 YNNKEL come from the germline V gene (reference sequence). The ends were cut back, 0 bases at V and 3 bases at J, with 16 bases in the middle. This CDR3 is built from 17 residues. CDR3 loop: CASSQDLVWGRTDTQYF. The DNA of the CDR3 is TGTGCCAGCAGCCAAGACCTTGTTTGGGGTAGGACAGATACGCAGTATTTT.

The chain recombines TRBV7-9 with TRBJ2-1; TRBD2 aligns across 9 bases. Trimming took 2 bases from V and 6 from J; bases not matched to a gene: 8. There are 16 residues in the CDR3. The germline gives CDR1 SEHNR, CDR2 FQNEAQ (reference sequence). The CDR3 sequence is CASSLILAGETNEQFF. CDR3 nucleotide sequence: TGTGCCAGCAGCTTAATCTTAGCGGGAGAGACCAATGAGCAGTTCTTC.